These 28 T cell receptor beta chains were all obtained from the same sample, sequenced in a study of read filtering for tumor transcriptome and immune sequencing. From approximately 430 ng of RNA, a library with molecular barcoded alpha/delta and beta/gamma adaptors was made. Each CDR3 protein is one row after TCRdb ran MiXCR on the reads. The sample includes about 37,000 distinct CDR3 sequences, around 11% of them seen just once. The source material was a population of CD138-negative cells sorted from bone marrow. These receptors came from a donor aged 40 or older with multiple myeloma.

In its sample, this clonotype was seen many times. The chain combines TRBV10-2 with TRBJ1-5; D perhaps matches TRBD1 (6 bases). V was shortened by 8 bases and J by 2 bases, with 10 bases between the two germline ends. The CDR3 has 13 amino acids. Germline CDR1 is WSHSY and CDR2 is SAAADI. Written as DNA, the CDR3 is TGCGCCAGCGGAGGGGGACGCAATCAGCCCCAGCATTTT. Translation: CASGGGRNQPQHF.

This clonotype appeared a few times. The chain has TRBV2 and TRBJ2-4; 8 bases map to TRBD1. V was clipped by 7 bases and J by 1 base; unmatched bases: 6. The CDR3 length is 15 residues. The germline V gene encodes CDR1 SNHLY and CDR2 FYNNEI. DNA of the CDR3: TGTGCCAGCAAATACAGGGGGGCGGCCAAAAACATTCAGTACTTC. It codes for CASKYRGAAKNIQYF.

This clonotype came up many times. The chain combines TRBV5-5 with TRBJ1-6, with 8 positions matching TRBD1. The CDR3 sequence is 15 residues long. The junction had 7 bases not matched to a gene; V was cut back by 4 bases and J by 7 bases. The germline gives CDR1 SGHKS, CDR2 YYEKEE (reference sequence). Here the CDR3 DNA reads TGTGCCAGCAGCCTAGGACAGGGCCGGAATTCACCCCTCCACTTT. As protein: CASSLGQGRNSPLHF.

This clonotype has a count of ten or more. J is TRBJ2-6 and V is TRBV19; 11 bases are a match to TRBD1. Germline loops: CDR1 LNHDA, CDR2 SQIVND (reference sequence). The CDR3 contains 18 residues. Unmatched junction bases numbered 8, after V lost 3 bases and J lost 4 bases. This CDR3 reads CASSILDRGLTGANVLTF. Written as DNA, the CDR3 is TGTGCCAGTAGTATTTTGGACAGGGGGCTTACAGGGGCCAACGTCCTGACTTTC.

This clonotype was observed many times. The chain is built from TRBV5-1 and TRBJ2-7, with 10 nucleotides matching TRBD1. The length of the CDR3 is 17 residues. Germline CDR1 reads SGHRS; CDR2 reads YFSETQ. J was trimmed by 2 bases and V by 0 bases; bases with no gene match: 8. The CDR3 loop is CASSLARLGTGAYEQYF. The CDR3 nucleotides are TGCGCCAGCAGCTTGGCCCGATTAGGGACAGGGGCCTACGAGCAGTACTTC.

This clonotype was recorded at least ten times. CDR3 DNA: TGCGCCAGCAGTGAGTCCAGGGGTTCGGGAAACACCATATATTTT. This codes for CASSESRGSGNTIYF. The rearrangement joins TRBV10-2 to TRBJ1-3; D is possibly TRBD1 (6 bases). The CDR3 consists of 15 residues. V was pared by 0 bases and J by 4 bases, with 10 bases between. The germline CDR1 and CDR2 sequences are WSHSY and SAAADI.

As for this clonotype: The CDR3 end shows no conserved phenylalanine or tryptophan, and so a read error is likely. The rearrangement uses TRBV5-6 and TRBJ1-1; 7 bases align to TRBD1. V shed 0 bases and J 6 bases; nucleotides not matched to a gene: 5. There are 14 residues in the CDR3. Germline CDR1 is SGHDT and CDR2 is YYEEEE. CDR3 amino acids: CASSLEGAGPEAFL. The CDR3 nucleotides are TGTGCCAGCAGCTTGGAGGGGGCTGGCCCTGAAGCTTTCCTT.

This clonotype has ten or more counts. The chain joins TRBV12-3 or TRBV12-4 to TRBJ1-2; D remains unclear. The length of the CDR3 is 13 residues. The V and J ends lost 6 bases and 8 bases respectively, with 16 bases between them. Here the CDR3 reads CASSPGSSRGYTF. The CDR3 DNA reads TGTGCCAGCAGCCCGGGGTCTAGCCGGGGCTACACCTTC.

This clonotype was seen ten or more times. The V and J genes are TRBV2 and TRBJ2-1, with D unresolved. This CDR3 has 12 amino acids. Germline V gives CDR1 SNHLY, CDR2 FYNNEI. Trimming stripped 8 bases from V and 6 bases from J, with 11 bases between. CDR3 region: CASQPSGNEQFF. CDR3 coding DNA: TGTGCCAGCCAGCCCTCTGGCAATGAGCAGTTCTTC.

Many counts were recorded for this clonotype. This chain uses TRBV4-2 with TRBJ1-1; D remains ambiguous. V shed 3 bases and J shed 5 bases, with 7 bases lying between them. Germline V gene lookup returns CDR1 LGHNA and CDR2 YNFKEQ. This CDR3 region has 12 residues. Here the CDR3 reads CASSQRGTEAFF. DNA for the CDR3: TGTGCCAGCAGCCAGAGAGGTACTGAAGCTTTCTTT.

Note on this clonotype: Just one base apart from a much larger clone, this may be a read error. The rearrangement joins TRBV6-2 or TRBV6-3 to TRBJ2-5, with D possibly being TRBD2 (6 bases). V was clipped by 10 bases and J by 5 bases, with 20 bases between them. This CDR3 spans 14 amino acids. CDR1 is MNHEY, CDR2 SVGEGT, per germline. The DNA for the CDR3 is TGTGCCAACGCTAGCGTGGCCATCCGCGAGACCCAGTACTTC. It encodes CANASVAIRETQYF.

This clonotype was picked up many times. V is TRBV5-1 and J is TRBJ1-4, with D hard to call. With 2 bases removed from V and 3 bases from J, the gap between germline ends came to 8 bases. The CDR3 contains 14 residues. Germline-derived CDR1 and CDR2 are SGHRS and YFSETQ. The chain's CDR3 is CASSFGEPNEKLFF. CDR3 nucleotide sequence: TGCGCCAGCAGCTTCGGGGAGCCTAATGAAAAACTGTTTTTT. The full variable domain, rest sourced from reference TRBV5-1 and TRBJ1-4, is KAGVTQTPRYLIKTRGQQVTLSCSPISGHRSVSWYQQTPGQGLQFLFEYFSETQRNKGNFPGRFSGRQFSNSRSEMNVSTLELGDSALYLCASSFGEPNEKLFFGSGTQLSVL.

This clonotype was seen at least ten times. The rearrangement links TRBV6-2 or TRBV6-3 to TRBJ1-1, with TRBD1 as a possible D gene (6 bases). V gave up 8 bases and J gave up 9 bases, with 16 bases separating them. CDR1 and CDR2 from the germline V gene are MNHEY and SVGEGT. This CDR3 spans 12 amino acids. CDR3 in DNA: TGTGCCAGCGGACAGCCCGCCCTAAAAGCTTTCTTT. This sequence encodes CASGQPALKAFF.

CDR3 sequence (DNA): TGTGCCAGCAGGAACCCGAACACTGAAGCTTTCTTT. The encoded protein is CASRNPNTEAFF. The V gene is TRBV6-2 or TRBV6-3, the J gene TRBJ1-1, with unresolved D. V was cut by 6 bases and J by 1 base, with 6 bases left in between. Germline CDR1 is MNHEY and CDR2 is SVGEGT. The CDR3 is 12 residues long.

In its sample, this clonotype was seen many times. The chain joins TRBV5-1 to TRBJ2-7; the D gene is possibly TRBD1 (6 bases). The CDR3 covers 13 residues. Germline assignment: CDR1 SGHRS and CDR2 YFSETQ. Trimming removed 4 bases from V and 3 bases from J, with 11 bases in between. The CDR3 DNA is TGCGCCAGCAGCCCACAGGGTTACTACGAGCAGTACTTC. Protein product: CASSPQGYYEQYF.

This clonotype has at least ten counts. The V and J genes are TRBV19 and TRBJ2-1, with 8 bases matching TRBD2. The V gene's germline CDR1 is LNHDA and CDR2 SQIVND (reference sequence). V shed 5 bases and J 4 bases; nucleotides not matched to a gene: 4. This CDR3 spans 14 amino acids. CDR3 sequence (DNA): TGTGCCAGTAGTGTGGGACTAGAATACAATGAGCAGTTCTTC. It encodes CASSVGLEYNEQFF.

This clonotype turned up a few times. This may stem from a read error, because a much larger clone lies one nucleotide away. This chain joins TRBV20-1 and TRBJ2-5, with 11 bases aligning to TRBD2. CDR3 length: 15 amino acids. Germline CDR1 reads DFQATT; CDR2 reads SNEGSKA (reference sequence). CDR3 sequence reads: CSAVLTGLAEETLYF. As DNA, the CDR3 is TGCAGTGCTGTTCTGACGGGACTAGCGGAAGAGACCCTGTACTTC.

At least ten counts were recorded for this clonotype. In DNA, the CDR3 is TGCAGCGGGAGAACAGGGGGAGCGACTGAAGCTTTCTTT. Its protein product is CSGRTGGATEAFF. The rearrangement joins TRBV29-1 to TRBJ1-1; 8 bases align to TRBD1. Germline CDR1 reads SQVTM; CDR2 reads ANQGSEA. CDR3 length equals 13 residues. Trimming cost V 7 bases and J 5 bases; bases outside gene matches: 9.

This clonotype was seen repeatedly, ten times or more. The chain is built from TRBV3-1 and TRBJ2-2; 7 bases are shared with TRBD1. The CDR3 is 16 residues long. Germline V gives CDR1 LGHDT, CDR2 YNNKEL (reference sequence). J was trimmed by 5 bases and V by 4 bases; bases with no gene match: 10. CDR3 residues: CASSLWETGRTGELFF. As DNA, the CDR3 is TGTGCCAGCAGCCTCTGGGAGACAGGGCGGACCGGGGAGCTGTTTTTT.

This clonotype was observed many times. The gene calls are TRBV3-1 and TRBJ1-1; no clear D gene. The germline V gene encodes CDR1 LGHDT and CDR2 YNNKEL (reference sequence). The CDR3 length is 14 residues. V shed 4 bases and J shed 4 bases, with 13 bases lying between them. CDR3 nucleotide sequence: TGTGCCAGCAGCCGCAGACCTGGGGTCACTGAAGCTTTCTTT. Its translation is CASSRRPGVTEAFF.

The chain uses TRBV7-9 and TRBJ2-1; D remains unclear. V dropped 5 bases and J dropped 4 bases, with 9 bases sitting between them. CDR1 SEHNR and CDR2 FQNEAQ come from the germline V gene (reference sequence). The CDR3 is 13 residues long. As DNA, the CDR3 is TGTGCCAGCAGCCCATCGCAGTACAATGAGCAGTTCTTC. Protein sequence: CASSPSQYNEQFF.

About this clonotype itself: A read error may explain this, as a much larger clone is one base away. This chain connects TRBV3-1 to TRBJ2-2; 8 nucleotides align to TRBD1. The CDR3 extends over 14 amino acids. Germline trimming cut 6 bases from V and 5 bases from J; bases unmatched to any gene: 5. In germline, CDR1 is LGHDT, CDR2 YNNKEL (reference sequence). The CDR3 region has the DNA TGTGCCAGCAGAGGGACAGGCGCGACCGGGGAGCTGTTTTTT. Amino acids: CASRGTGATGELFF.

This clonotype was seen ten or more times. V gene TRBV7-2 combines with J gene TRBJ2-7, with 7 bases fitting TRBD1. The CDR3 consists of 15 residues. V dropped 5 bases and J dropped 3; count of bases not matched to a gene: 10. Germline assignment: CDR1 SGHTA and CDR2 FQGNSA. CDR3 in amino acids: CASSLSGTVSYEQYF. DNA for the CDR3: TGTGCCAGCAGCCTTTCCGGGACAGTTAGCTACGAGCAGTACTTC.

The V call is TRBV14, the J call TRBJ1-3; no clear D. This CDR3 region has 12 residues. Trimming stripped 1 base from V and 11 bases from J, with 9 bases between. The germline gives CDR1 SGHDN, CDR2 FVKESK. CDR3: CASSQAPSPIYF. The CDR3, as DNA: TGTGCCAGCAGCCAAGCCCCCAGCCCCATATATTTT.

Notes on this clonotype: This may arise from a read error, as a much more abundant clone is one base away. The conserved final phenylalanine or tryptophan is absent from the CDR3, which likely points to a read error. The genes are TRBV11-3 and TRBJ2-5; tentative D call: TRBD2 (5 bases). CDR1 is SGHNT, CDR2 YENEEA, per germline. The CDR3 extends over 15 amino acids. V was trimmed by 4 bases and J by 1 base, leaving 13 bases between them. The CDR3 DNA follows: TGTGCCAGCAGCTCCGGAGGACTCACCCAAGAGACCCAGTACATC. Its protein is CASSSGGLTQETQYI.

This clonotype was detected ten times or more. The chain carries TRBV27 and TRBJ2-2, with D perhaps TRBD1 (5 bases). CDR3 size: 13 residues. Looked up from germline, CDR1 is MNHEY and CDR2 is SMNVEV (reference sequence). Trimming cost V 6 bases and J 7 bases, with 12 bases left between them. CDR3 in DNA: TGTGCCAGCAGGGAAGGGGTTAACGGGGAGCTGTTTTTT. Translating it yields CASREGVNGELFF.

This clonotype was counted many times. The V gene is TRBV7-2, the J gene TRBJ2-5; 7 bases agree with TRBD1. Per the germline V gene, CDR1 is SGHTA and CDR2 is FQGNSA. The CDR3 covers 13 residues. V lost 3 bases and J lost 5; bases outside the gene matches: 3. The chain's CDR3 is CASSLRGQETQYF. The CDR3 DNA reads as TGTGCCAGCAGCTTGAGGGGGCAGGAGACCCAGTACTTC.

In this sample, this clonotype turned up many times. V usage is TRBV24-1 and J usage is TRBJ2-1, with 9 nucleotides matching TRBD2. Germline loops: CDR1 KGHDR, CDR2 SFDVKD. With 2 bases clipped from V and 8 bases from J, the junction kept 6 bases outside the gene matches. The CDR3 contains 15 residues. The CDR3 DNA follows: TGTGCCACCAGTGATTGGGGCGGGGGGGTATATGAGCAGTTCTTC. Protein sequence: CATSDWGGGVYEQFF.